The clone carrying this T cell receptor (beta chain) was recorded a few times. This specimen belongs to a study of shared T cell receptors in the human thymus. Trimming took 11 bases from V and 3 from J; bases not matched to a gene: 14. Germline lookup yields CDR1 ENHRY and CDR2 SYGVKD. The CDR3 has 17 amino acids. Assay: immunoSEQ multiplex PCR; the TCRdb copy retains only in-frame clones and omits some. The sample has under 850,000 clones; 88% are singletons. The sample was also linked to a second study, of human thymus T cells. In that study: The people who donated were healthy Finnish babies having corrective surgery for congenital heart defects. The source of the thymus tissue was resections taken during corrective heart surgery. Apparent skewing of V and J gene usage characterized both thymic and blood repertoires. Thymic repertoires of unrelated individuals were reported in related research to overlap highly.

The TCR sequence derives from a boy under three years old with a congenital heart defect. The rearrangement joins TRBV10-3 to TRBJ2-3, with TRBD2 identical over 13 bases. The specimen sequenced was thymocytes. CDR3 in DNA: TGTGCCGCAAAGCCCCCCACTAGCGGGAGGGAGACAGATACGCAGTATTTT. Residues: CAAKPPTSGRETDTQYF.